The clone carrying this T cell receptor (beta chain) was counted at least ten times. The V end was cut by 2 bases, the J end by 3 bases, with 14 bases between. This CDR3 spans 16 amino acids. Germline values: CDR1 SNHLY, CDR2 FYNNEI. When naive CD8 T cells were sorted, they were gated as CD8+CD4-CCR7+CD45RA+. The sample belongs to a study of molecular identifiers for immune sequencing clone quantification. TCRdb used MiXCR to reprocess the PCR reads, holding one entry per CDR3 protein. The sample has roughly 93,000 distinct CDR3 sequences, 15% to 20% seen once. This TCR was sampled from a human donor in good health. Some libraries in this study had Jurkat cell RNA spiked in. This chain joins TRBV2 and TRBJ2-4; D is unresolved. What was sequenced was naive CD8+ T cells from blood, with Jurkat cell RNA spiked in. This sample's subset: FACS-sorted CD8+CD4-CCR7+CD45RA+ naive T cells. CDR3 bases: TGTGCCAGCAGTGAAACCAGGCCTACTAACAAAAACATTCAGTACTTC. Protein product: CASSETRPTNKNIQYF.